The rows below give T cell receptor beta chains drawn from one sample of a study of CD8 T cells in ankylosing spondylitis. TCRdb used MiXCR to reprocess the 5' RACE reads, holding one entry per CDR3 protein. The sample includes 750,000 to 850,000 distinct CDR3 sequences, roughly 12% of them seen just once. The sequencing input was blood, either unsorted or a sorted T cell fraction (not recorded which). The source is a male donor with ankylosing spondylitis. The CDR3 runs from the conserved cysteine through the conserved F or W. The D gene is left open where the match is weak. Some rows mark clone size as missing; the rest say once, few, many or name a class of expanded clone.

>TRBV6-2/TRBV6-3|-|TRBD1|TRBJ1-4
TGTGCCAGCAGATCCTGGGACAGCGGACGTGAAAAACTGTTTTTT
CASRSWDSGREKLFF
>TRBV20-1|few|-|TRBJ2-7
TGCAGTGCATTTCGACGGGACGGGGCCTACGAGCAGTACTTC
CSAFRRDGAYEQYF
>TRBV11-2|-|-|TRBJ2-2
TGTGCCAGCAGCCCGCGGGTGGGGGCGAACACCGGGGAGCTGTTTTTT
CASSPRVGANTGELFF
>TRBV28|-|TRBD2|TRBJ2-1
TGTGCCAGCAGTGTACTCAGCGGGAGGGCCAATGTAGAGCAGTTCTTC
CASSVLSGRANVEQFF
>TRBV5-1|many|-|TRBJ2-1
TGCGCCAGCAGCTTGGGGACAGTCCACTACAATGAGCAGTTCTTC
CASSLGTVHYNEQFF
>TRBV10-3|-|TRBD1|TRBJ1-1
TGTGCCATCAGTGAGCCCTCAGGGGGCACTGAAGCTTTCTTT
CAISEPSGGTEAFF
>TRBV3-1|-|TRBD2|TRBJ2-1
TGTGCCAGCAGCGACTCCGGGCGGGACTGGGGGGGAAGCTCCTACAATGAGCAGTTCTTC
CASSDSGRDWGGSSYNEQFF
>TRBV7-9|-|TRBD2|TRBJ2-3
TGTGCCAGCAGCTTAGCGACTAGCGGGGCGCGGGGTACGCAGTATTTT
CASSLATSGARGTQYF
>TRBV5-1|-|-|TRBJ2-2
TGCGCCAGCAGCTTGAACGGGCTGAACACCGGGGAGCTGTTTTTT
CASSLNGLNTGELFF
>TRBV20-1|few|-|TRBJ2-1
TGCAGTGCTTTAGCGACCCGCTCCTACAATGAGCAGTTCTTC
CSALATRSYNEQFF
>TRBV20-1|many|-|TRBJ2-1
TGCAGTGGAAGGGAGGACAATGAGCAGTTCTTC
CSGREDNEQFF
>TRBV5-1|few|-|TRBJ1-6
TGCGCCAGCAGGACGGTTGCAGGGGCCTATAATTCACCCCTCCACTTT
CASRTVAGAYNSPLHF
>TRBV7-2|few|-|TRBJ2-3
TGTGCCAGCAGTCTCCTTGACCCTTTCACAGATACGCAGTATTTT
CASSLLDPFTDTQYF
>TRBV20-1|-|TRBD1|TRBJ2-5
TGCAGTGCTAAGGGGGCTCCCCCGTACCAAGAGACCCAGTACTTC
CSAKGAPPYQETQYF
>TRBV7-2|-|TRBD1|TRBJ2-7
TGTGCCAGCAGCCTGAACAGGGGGCGGAAGTACTTC
CASSLNRGRKYF
>TRBV15|many|TRBD1|TRBJ2-3
TGTGCCACCAGCAGAGAGGACAGGGGGAGCGATACGCAGTATTTT
CATSREDRGSDTQYF
>TRBV7-2|-|-|TRBJ1-4
TGTGCCAGCAGCTTGGCCGGGACCCGTAATGAAAAACTGTTTTTT
CASSLAGTRNEKLFF
>TRBV20-1|few|-|TRBJ1-5
TGCAGTGCTAGAGGGGCGTCCAATCAGCCCCAGCATTTT
CSARGASNQPQHF
>TRBV12-3/TRBV12-4|many|TRBD2|TRBJ2-1
TGTGCCAGCAGTTCGGCGGGGGAGACCTACAATGAGCAGTTCTTC
CASSSAGETYNEQFF
>TRBV4-3|few|TRBD2|TRBJ2-2
TGCGCCAGCAGCCAAGAAGGGACTAGCGTTGGGACCGGGGAGCTGTTTTTT
CASSQEGTSVGTGELFF
>TRBV9|-|-|TRBJ1-1
TGTGCCAGCAGCGTAGGCTTCGGGCTTGGACCTAGAGCTTTCTTT
CASSVGFGLGPRAFF
>TRBV20-1|-|TRBD2|TRBJ2-1
TGCAGTGGTAGCGGGGGGGCCCGAAATGAGCAGTTCTTC
CSGSGGARNEQFF
>TRBV24-1|few|TRBD1|TRBJ1-4
TGTGCCACCAGTGACCCACTAGGGACAGTCCCTGAAAAACTGTTTTTT
CATSDPLGTVPEKLFF
>TRBV29-1|many|-|TRBJ2-3
TGCAGCGTTGAAGATGGGGACCCGAGCACAGATACGCAGTATTTT
CSVEDGDPSTDTQYF
>TRBV4-3|few|TRBD1|TRBJ1-2
TGCGCCAGCAGCCAAGATCAAGGACAGGCGAGATTTGGCTACACCTTC
CASSQDQGQARFGYTF
>TRBV4-3|few|-|TRBJ2-5
TGCGCCAGCAGCCAGGGGGGGGGGCCCCGGGCCCAAGAGACCCAGTACTTC
CASSQGGGPRAQETQYF
>TRBV7-2|-|-|TRBJ2-1
TGTGCCAGCAGCTTATTACCCCCCCCGGCGAATGAGCAGTTCTTC
CASSLLPPPANEQFF
>TRBV10-3|few|-|TRBJ2-2
TGTGCCATCAGTGAGTCGCACAGGACGAACACCGGGGAGCTGTTTTTT
CAISESHRTNTGELFF
>TRBV28|once|-|TRBJ2-7
TGTGCCAGCACCCTAACATACAGGGCCCACGAGCAGTACTTC
CASTLTYRAHEQYF
>TRBV5-6|few|-|TRBJ2-7
TGTGCCAGCAGCTTTTTGGGCCTTGGATCCTACGAGCAGTACTTC
CASSFLGLGSYEQYF
>TRBV6-5|-|TRBD1|TRBJ1-4
TGTGCCAGTCCGGGACAGAGATTT
CASPGQRF
>TRBV12-3/TRBV12-4|many|-|TRBJ2-1
TGTGCCAGCACCCCTAGACCCGGCTCCTACAATGAGCAGTTCTTC
CASTPRPGSYNEQFF
>TRBV12-3/TRBV12-4|many|-|TRBJ1-2
TGTGCCAGCAGGGCCGTCTATGGCTACACCTTC
CASRAVYGYTF
>TRBV7-2|-|-|TRBJ2-1
TGTGCCAGCAGCTTAGCGTCGGGACCTTTCGGGGAGCAGTTCTTC
CASSLASGPFGEQFF
>TRBV14|few|-|TRBJ2-7
TGTGCCAGCAGCCAAGGACAATTCCCCTACGAGCAGTACTTC
CASSQGQFPYEQYF
>TRBV7-8|-|-|TRBJ1-4
TGTGCCAGCAGCCCGAGAACAGGGAATCACGAAAAACTGTTTTTT
CASSPRTGNHEKLFF
>TRBV7-2|-|TRBD1|TRBJ1-2
TGTGCCAGCAGCTTGGAGGGGGCGCCCGCTGGCTACACCTTC
CASSLEGAPAGYTF
>TRBV12-3/TRBV12-4|-|-|TRBJ1-4
TGTGCCAGCAGCCGGACGTCCACAACTAATGAAAAACTGTTTTTT
CASSRTSTTNEKLFF
>TRBV6-1|-|TRBD2|TRBJ2-2
TGTGCCAGCTCCGGGACTAGCTTGGCCGGGGAGCTGTTTTTT
CASSGTSLAGELFF
>TRBV7-8|-|-|TRBJ1-1
TGTGCCAGCAGCTTTGATTTTAACACTGAAGCTTTCTTT
CASSFDFNTEAFF
>TRBV7-2|-|-|TRBJ2-7
TGTGCCAGCAGCCACGGGACTTATGCCTACGAGCAGTACTTC
CASSHGTYAYEQYF
>TRBV5-1|-|-|TRBJ1-2
TGCGCCAGCAGCTTTAACCGGGAGATTAACTATGGCTACACCTTC
CASSFNREINYGYTF
>TRBV29-1|many|-|TRBJ2-1
TGCAGCGTTGTTGGGAGTCCCGCCTACAATGAGCAGTTCTTC
CSVVGSPAYNEQFF
>TRBV5-1|-|-|TRBJ2-2
TGCGCCAGCAGCCACCCCGGGACTTCTACCGGGGAGCTGTTTTTT
CASSHPGTSTGELFF
>TRBV20-1|-|-|TRBJ1-5
TGCAGTGCAAAGAGGCTAGGCAATCAGCCCCAGCATTTT
CSAKRLGNQPQHF
>TRBV5-1|once|-|TRBJ1-4
TGCGCCAGCAGCCTAGGGACAAGTGCAACTAATGAAAAACTGTTTTTT
CASSLGTSATNEKLFF
>TRBV12-3/TRBV12-4|many|-|TRBJ1-1
TGTGCCAGCAGTCCCGGGGGGCTGAAAGAAGCTTTCTTT
CASSPGGLKEAFF
>TRBV6-5|-|-|TRBJ1-6
TGTGCCAGCAGTTATAAGGGCGTGGTATTTGGGAATTCACCCCTCCACTTT
CASSYKGVVFGNSPLHF
>TRBV11-1|-|-|TRBJ2-1
TGTGCCAGCAGCTCAAAACGAGAGGCGGATGAGCAGTTCTTC
CASSSKREADEQFF
>TRBV11-2|few|TRBD1|TRBJ2-6
TGTGCCAGCAGCCGTCAGACAGGGCAAAGCTCTGGGGCCAACGTCCTGACTTTC
CASSRQTGQSSGANVLTF
>TRBV18|-|TRBD1|TRBJ2-7
TGTGCCAGCTCACCACCTTCCCGACAGGGGATGCCCTACGAGCAGTACTTC
CASSPPSRQGMPYEQYF
>TRBV20-1|few|-|TRBJ1-2
TGCAGTGCTGGGGACCGGAGCTATGGCTACACCTTC
CSAGDRSYGYTF
>TRBV5-5|many|-|TRBJ2-5
TGTGCCAGCAACCTGGGGCCCCGAGAGACCCAGTACTTC
CASNLGPRETQYF
>TRBV7-9|-|-|TRBJ2-5
TGTGCCAGCAGCTTATTTGCGACAGTTCAAGAGACCCAGTACTTC
CASSLFATVQETQYF
>TRBV10-3|once|-|TRBJ2-2
TGTGCCATCGGTCAGGCCGGGAAGGTCGGGGAGCTGTTTTTT
CAIGQAGKVGELFF
>TRBV20-1|-|-|TRBJ1-2
TGCAGTGCTGGTTGGGGTAGGGGGTATGGCTACACCTTC
CSAGWGRGYGYTF
>TRBV12-3/TRBV12-4|many|-|TRBJ2-1
TGTGCCAGCAGCCTCCAGGGTGCCTACAATGAGCAGTTCTTC
CASSLQGAYNEQFF